Described below is a single T cell receptor beta chain sequence and its context. This sample is drawn from a study of control samples from healthy donors and cancer patients. Generated by immunoSEQ multiplex PCR, the TCRdb table keeps only in-frame clones and is missing some. The repertoire holds around 180,000 clones, 91% seen once, with just over 2% in the top ten. V was cut by 7 bases and J by 0 bases, with 12 bases left in between. The CDR3 loop spans 15 amino acids. Germline V gene sequence: CDR1 MNHEY, CDR2 SVGAGI. The sequence was collected from a woman between 40 and 50 years old in good health. J is TRBJ2-2 and V is TRBV6-5, with unresolved D. Input material: blood. CDR3 sequence reads: CASKRISTNTGELFF. As DNA, the CDR3 is TGTGCCAGCAAAAGGATATCTACGAACACCGGGGAGCTGTTTTTT.